This T cell receptor (beta chain) is drawn from a study of shared clonotypes between healthy human individuals. Study information: Three plates were used per donor for CD4 naive, three for CD4 memory, two for CD8 naive and one for CD8 memory.

Under the authors' procedure: ImmunoSEQ sequences covered only the junction and lacked quality scores; filtering therefore differed. Sequencing used immunoSEQ multiplex PCR; TCRdb keeps in-frame clones, though not all of them. V, J and clone size were drawn from that table, and D and trimming were deduced from the DNA. The sample lists about 2 million clones; about 95% were seen once. CD8 cells regarded as naive lacked CD45RO, were positively chosen for CCR7, and omitted terminally differentiated effector memory CD45RA+ cells. The sequenced material came from naive CD8+ T cells sorted from blood. This clonotype originated in a man aged 18 to 30 in good health.

The CDR3, as DNA: TGTGCCGTTTCGGGGAGTCAAGAGACCCAGTACTTC. Protein product: CAVSGSQETQYF. This chain joins TRBV7-9 and TRBJ2-5; D possibly corresponds to TRBD2 (5 bases). Germline-derived CDR1 and CDR2 are SEHNR and FQNEAQ (reference sequence). The CDR3 has 12 residues. Trimming stripped 11 bases from V and 2 bases from J, with 12 bases between.